Listed here are 7 T cell receptor beta chains from one sample, sequenced in a study of T-cell memory formation after mild COVID-19. TCRdb reprocessed the 5' RACE reads via MiXCR and lists one record per CDR3 protein. The sample carries 390,000 or so distinct CDR3 sequences, 16% recorded once. Material: PBMCs or a T cell subset sorted from them (not recorded which). These receptors all stem from a man in his late teens or twenties who had mild COVID-19 (a few samples of this study predate the infection). Cell type and time point are not known.

V and J are TRBV7-8 and TRBJ2-5, with TRBD2 matching 7 bases. CDR1 SGHVS and CDR2 FQNEAQ come from the germline V gene. J gave up 3 bases and V 1 base, and 11 bases lay outside the gene matches. CDR3 length equals 17 residues. CDR3 bases: TGTGCCAGCAGCTTAGGCTCTAGCGGCAGAACGGAAGAGACCCAGTACTTC. This codes for CASSLGSSGRTEETQYF.

This clonotype was detected a few times. V gene TRBV7-9 combines with J gene TRBJ2-3; possibly TRBD1 or TRBD2 for D (7 bases each). From germline, CDR1 is SEHNR and CDR2 FQNEAQ (reference sequence). V shed 4 bases and J shed 6 bases, with 17 bases lying between them. CDR3 length: 15 amino acids. This CDR3 is CASSSRRGGEDTQYF. The DNA for the CDR3 is TGTGCCAGCAGCTCACGCAGGGGGGGGGAGGATACGCAGTATTTT.

This clonotype was observed a handful of times. The V gene is TRBV7-9, the J gene TRBJ2-5; D is perhaps TRBD2 (5 bases). This CDR3 has 13 residues. CDR1 is SEHNR and CDR2 is FQNEAQ in the germline V gene (reference sequence). V gave up 4 bases and J gave up 7 bases, with 13 bases separating them. The CDR3 sequence is CASSSTWGVTQYF. The CDR3 coding sequence is TGTGCCAGCAGCTCTACGTGGGGAGTGACCCAGTACTTC.

This clonotype was counted between two and nine times. The chain has TRBV27 and TRBJ2-7; 7 nucleotides line up with TRBD2. Losses at the gene ends were 3 bases for V and 6 bases for J; bases not matched to a gene: 5. The CDR3 sequence is 13 residues long. Germline V gene sequence: CDR1 MNHEY, CDR2 SMNVEV (reference sequence). The CDR3 region has the DNA TGTGCCAGCAGTTTGGGACTAAGAACCGAGCAGTACTTC. It translates to CASSLGLRTEQYF.

This chain links TRBV12-3 or TRBV12-4 with TRBJ2-5; D is uncertain. This CDR3 has 14 residues. V lost 6 bases and J lost 0, with 11 bases in between. The CDR3 DNA reads TGTGCCAGCAGCGCCACAGCGTACCAAGAGACCCAGTACTTC. Translation: CASSATAYQETQYF.

The chain is built from TRBV4-3 and TRBJ1-6; TRBD1 matches at 9 bases. Trimming took 0 bases from V and 6 from J; bases not matched to a gene: 15. Germline CDR1 and CDR2: LGHNA and YSLEER. The CDR3 is made up of 20 amino acids. The CDR3 spells CASSQDEEIYGTGFNSPLHF. The CDR3 bases are TGCGCCAGCAGCCAAGACGAAGAGATCTACGGGACAGGGTTTAATTCACCCCTCCACTTT.

This clonotype showed up just a few times. The chain recombines TRBV20-1 with TRBJ2-1; TRBD2 aligns across 13 bases. J lost 12 bases, V lost 3 bases, and 11 bases had no gene match. This CDR3 contains 15 residues. From germline, CDR1 is DFQATT and CDR2 SNEGSKA (reference sequence). The CDR3 sequence: CSASETGTSGVGQFF. The CDR3 nucleotides read TGCAGTGCTAGCGAGACCGGGACTAGCGGGGTGGGGCAGTTCTTC.